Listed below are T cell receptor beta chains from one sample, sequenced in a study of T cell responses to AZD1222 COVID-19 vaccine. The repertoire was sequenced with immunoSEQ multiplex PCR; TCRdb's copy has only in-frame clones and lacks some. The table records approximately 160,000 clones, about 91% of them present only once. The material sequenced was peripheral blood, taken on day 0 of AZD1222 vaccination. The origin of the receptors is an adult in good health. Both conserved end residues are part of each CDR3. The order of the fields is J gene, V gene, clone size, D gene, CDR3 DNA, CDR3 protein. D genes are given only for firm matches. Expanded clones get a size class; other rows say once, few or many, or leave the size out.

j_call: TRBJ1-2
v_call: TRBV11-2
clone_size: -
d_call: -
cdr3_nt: TGTGCCAGCAGCCCCTCCGATAGGCCAGGCGCTAACTATGGCTACACCTTC
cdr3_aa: CASSPSDRPGANYGYTF

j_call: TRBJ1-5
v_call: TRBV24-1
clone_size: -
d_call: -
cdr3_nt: TGTGCCACCAGTGATTCGAATCAGCCCCAGCATTTT
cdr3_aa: CATSDSNQPQHF

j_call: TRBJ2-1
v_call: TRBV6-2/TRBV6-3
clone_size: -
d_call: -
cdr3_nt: TGTGCCAGCAGCCGTCACTACAATGAGCAGTTCTTC
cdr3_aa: CASSRHYNEQFF

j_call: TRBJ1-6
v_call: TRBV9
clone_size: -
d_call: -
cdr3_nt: TGTGCCAGCAGCGGAGATGAATGGGCCCTCCACTTT
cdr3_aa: CASSGDEWALHF

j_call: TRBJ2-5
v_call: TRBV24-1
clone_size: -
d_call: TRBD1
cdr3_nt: TGTGCCACCAGTGTGGGGGGGACAGGGGTGTTAGAGACCCAGTACTTC
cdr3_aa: CATSVGGTGVLETQYF

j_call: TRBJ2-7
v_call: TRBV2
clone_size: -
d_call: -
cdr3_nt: TGTGCCAGCAGTGGCCCAGGCTACGAGCAGTACTTC
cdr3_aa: CASSGPGYEQYF

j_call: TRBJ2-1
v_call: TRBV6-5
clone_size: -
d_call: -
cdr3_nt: TGTGCCAGCAGCGCGGAGAGCTCCTACAATGAGCAGTTCTTC
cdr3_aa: CASSAESSYNEQFF

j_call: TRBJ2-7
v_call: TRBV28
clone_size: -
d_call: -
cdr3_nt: TGTGCCAGCAGTTTTGGGGGGTCGTCCTACGAGCAGTACTTC
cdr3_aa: CASSFGGSSYEQYF

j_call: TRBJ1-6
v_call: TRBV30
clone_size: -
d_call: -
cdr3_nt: TGTGCCTGGAGTGGGGTGACCTATAATTCACCCCTCCACTTT
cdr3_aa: CAWSGVTYNSPLHF

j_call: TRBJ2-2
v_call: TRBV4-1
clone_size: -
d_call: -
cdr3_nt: TGCGCCAGCAGCTTACGGACGGCCAAGAACACCGGGGAGCTGTTTTTT
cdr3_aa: CASSLRTAKNTGELFF

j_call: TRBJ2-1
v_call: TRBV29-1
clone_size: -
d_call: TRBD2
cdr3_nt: TGCAGCGTTGAAAGCGGGAGTAGCAATGAGCAGTTCTTC
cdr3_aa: CSVESGSSNEQFF

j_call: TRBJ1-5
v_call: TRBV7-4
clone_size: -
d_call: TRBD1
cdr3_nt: TGTGCCAGCAACGGGACAGGGGGACAGCCCCAGCATTTT
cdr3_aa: CASNGTGGQPQHF

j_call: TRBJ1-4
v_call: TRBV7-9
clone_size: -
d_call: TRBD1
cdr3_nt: TGTGCCAGCAGCCCGCGGACAGGGACGACTAATGAAAAACTGTTTTTT
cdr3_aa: CASSPRTGTTNEKLFF

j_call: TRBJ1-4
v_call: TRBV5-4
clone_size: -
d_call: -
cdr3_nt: TGTGCCAGCAGCTTAGCAACTAATGAAAAACTGTTTTTT
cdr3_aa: CASSLATNEKLFF

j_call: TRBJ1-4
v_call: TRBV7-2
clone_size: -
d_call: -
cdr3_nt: TGTGCCAGCAGCCGCCAGAGGTCGGATGAAAAACTGTTTTTT
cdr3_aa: CASSRQRSDEKLFF

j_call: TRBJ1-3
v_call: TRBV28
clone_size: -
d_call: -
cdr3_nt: TGTGCCAGCAGGAAACTAGGACAAACTCTCTCTGGAAACACCATATATTTT
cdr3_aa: CASRKLGQTLSGNTIYF

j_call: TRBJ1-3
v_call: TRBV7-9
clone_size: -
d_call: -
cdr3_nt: TGTGCCAGCAGCTTAAAAGGAAACACCATATATTTT
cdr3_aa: CASSLKGNTIYF

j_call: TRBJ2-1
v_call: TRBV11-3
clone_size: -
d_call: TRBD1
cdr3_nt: TGTGCCAGCAGCTTAGCAAGGACAGGCGCTACTCTCTCCTACAATGAGCAGTTCTTC
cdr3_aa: CASSLARTGATLSYNEQFF

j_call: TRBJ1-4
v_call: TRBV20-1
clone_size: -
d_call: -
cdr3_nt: TGCAGTGCTAATAAGAATGAAAAACTGTTTTTT
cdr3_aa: CSANKNEKLFF

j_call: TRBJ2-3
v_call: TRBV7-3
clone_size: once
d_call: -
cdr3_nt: TGTGCCAGCAGCTTAAACCTAGCAGATACGCAGTATTTT
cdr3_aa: CASSLNLADTQYF

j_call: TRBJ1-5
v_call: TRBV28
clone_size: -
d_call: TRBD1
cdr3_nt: TGTGCCAGCAGTTTATTTACAGGGGGTAGCAATCAGCCCCAGCATTTT
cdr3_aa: CASSLFTGGSNQPQHF

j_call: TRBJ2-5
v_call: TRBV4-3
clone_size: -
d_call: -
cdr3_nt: TGCGCCAGCAGCCAGTTCGGGCAGGCGGGGGAGACCCAGTACTTC
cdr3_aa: CASSQFGQAGETQYF

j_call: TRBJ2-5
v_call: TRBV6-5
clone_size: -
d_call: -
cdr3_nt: TGTGCAACAGGGAAGGAGACCCAGTACTTC
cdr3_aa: CATGKETQYF

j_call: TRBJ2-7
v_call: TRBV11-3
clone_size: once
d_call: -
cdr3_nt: TGTGCCAGCAGCCCTGCGTGGGGGAGCACCTACGAGCAGTACTTC
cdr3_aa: CASSPAWGSTYEQYF

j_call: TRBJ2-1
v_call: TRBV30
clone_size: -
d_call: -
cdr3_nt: TGTGCCTGGGCCTGGGGCTTCTCATCCTACAATGAGCAGTTCTTC
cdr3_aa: CAWAWGFSSYNEQFF

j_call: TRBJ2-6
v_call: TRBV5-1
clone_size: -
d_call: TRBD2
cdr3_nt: TGCGCCAGCAGCTCGCCACCGGGACTAGCGGGAGCTGGGGCCAACGTCCTGACTTTC
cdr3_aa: CASSSPPGLAGAGANVLTF

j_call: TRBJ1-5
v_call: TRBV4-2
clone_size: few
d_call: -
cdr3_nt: TGTGCCAGCAGCCAAGGGGCAGACTATAGCAATCAGCCCCAGCATTTT
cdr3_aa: CASSQGADYSNQPQHF

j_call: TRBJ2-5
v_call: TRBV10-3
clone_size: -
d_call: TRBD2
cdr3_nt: TGTGCCATCAGTGACCCGGGACTAGCGGGAGCGGGTATTAAGGAGACCCAGTACTTC
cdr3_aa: CAISDPGLAGAGIKETQYF

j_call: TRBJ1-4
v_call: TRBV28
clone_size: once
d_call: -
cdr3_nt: TGTGCCAGCGCCCATGGGGTCAATGAAAAACTGTTTTTT
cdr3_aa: CASAHGVNEKLFF

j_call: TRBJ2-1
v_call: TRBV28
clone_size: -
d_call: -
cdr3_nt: TGTGCCAGCAGTGCCTCGAGATATGAGCAGTTCTTC
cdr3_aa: CASSASRYEQFF

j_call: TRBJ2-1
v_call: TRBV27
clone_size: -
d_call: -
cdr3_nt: TGTGCCAGCAGTTTAGGGGGGTCCTACAATGAGCAGTTCTTC
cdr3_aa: CASSLGGSYNEQFF

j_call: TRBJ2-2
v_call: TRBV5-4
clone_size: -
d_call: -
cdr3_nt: TGTGCCAGCAGCCCTTTCGCCTCGGGAAACACCGGGGAGCTGTTTTTT
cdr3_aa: CASSPFASGNTGELFF

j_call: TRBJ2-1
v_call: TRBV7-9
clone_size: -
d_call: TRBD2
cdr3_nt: TGTGCCAGCCCTACGGGGGGGGAGTACAATGAGCAGTTCTTC
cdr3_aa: CASPTGGEYNEQFF

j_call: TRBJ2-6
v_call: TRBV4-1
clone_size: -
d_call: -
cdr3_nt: TGCGCCAGCAGCTACCGGGGGCCCGGGGCCAACGTCCTGACTTTC
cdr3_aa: CASSYRGPGANVLTF

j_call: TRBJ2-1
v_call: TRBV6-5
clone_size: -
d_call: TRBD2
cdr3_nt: TGTGCCAGCAGTTCGGGACTATCCCGTTACAATGAGCAGTTCTTC
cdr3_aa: CASSSGLSRYNEQFF

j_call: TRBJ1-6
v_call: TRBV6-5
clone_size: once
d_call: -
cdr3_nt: TGTGCCAGCACGACGGGGGGGTTGCTTTCCCTCCACTTT
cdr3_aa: CASTTGGLLSLHF

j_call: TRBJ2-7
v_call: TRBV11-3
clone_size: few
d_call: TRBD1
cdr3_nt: TGTGCCAGCAGCTTAGAGTGGTCAGGGGGCCACGAGCAGTACTTC
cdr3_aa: CASSLEWSGGHEQYF

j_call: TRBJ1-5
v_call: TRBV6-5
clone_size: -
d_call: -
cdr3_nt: TGTGCCAGCAGTCCCCCGAATCAGCCCCAGCATTTT
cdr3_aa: CASSPPNQPQHF

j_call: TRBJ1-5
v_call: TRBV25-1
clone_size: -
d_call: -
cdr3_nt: TGTGCCAGTCACCTAGAGGGTTCAAGGCAGCCCCAGCATTTT
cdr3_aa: CASHLEGSRQPQHF

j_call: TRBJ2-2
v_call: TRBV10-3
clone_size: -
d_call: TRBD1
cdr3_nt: TGTGCCATCAGATCCGGGACAGGGAACGCCGGGGAGCTGTTTTTT
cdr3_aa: CAIRSGTGNAGELFF

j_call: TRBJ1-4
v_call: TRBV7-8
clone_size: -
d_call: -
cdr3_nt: TGTGCCAGCAGCTTAGCGGGTGGGGCGATGAGTGAAAAACTGTTTTTT
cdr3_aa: CASSLAGGAMSEKLFF

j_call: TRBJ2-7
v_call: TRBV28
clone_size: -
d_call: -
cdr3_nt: TGTGCCAGCAGTTTACCTCAGGGTTATGAGCAGTACTTC
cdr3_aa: CASSLPQGYEQYF

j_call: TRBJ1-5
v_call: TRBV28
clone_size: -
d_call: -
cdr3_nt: TGTGCCAGCAGCCTGGACCGGAATCGGCCCCAGCATTTT
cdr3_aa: CASSLDRNRPQHF

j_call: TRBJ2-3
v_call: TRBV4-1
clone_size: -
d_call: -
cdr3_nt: TGCGCCAGCAGCCAAGGACACGGTCCCACAGATACGCAGTATTTT
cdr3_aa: CASSQGHGPTDTQYF

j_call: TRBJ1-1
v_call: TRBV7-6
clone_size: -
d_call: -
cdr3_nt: TGTGCCAGCAGCTTCTGGTCCCGGGAGAACACTGAAGCTTTCTTT
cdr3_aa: CASSFWSRENTEAFF

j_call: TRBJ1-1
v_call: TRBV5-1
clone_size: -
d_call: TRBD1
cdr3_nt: TGCGCCAGCAGCTTGATAGGGACAGGTACTTACACTGAAGCTTTCTTT
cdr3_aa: CASSLIGTGTYTEAFF

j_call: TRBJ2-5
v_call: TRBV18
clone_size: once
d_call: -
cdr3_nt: TGTGCCAGCTCACCCCCAAAGCCCCTAGGTGGGGAGACCCAGTACTTC
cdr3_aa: CASSPPKPLGGETQYF

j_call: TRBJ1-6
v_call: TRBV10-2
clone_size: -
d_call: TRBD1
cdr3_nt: TGCGCCACCAGGACAGGGGATTCACCCCTCCACTTT
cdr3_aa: CATRTGDSPLHF

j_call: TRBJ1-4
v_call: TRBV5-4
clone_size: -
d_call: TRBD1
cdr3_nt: TGTGCCAGCAGCACAGGGGTTCTCGCTAATGAAAAACTGTTTTTT
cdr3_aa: CASSTGVLANEKLFF

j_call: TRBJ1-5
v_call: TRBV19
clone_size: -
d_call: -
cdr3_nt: TGTGCCAGTAGTATAGGGGGGGAATCGAGGCAGCCCCAGCATTTT
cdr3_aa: CASSIGGESRQPQHF

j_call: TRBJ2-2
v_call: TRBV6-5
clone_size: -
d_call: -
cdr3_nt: TGTGCCAGCACCCCTATCCCATTGGGTCGCGAGCTGTTTTTT
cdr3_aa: CASTPIPLGRELFF

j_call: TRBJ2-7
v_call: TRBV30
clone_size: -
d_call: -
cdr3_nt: TGTGCCTGGACCAGAAAGGGATTCGGCGAGCAGTACTTC
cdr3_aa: CAWTRKGFGEQYF

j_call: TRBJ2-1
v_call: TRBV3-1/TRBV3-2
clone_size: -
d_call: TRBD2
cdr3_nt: TGTGCCAGCAGCCAATGGGGACTAGCGAACAATGAGCAGTTCTTC
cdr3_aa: CASSQWGLANNEQFF

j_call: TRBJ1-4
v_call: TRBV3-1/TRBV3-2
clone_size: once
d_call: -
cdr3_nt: TGTGCCAGCAGCCAAGTGGTGTCGAGGGCAACTAATGAAAAACTGTTTTTT
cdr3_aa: CASSQVVSRATNEKLFF

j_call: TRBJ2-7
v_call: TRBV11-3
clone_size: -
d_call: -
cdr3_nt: TGTGCCAGCAGCGCAGAGCCCATCTACGAGCAGTACTTC
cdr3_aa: CASSAEPIYEQYF

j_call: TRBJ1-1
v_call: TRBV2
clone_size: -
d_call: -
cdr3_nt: TGTGCCAGCAGTGGACAGGTTTCGAACACTGAAGCTTTCTTT
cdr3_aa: CASSGQVSNTEAFF

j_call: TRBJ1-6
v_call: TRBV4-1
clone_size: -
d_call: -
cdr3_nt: TGCGCCAGCAGCCAAGGCGGGGGCGCAGTAATCCGTTCACCCCTCCACTTT
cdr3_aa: CASSQGGGAVIRSPLHF

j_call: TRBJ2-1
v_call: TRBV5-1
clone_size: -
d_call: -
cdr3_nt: TGCGCCAGCAGCCCCCCCCGGGTAGGAGGATCCTACAATGAGCAGTTCTTC
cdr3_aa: CASSPPRVGGSYNEQFF

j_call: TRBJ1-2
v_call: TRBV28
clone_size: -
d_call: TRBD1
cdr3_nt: TGTGCCAGCAGCTTCGGGGGGACAGGGGCCAACTATGGCTACACCTTC
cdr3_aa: CASSFGGTGANYGYTF

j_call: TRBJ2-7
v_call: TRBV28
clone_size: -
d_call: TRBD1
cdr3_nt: TGTGCCAGCAGTTCCCGACAGGGGTACGAGCAGTACTTC
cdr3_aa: CASSSRQGYEQYF